Given below is one T cell receptor (beta chain) in context. Its antigen remains unknown. V lost 3 bases to trimming and J lost 4 bases, with 13 bases between them. The CDR3 length is 15 residues. CDR1 SNHLY and CDR2 FYNNEI come from the germline V gene. This sample stems from a study of T cell responses to AZD1222 COVID-19 vaccine. Study-wide results and limits: Donor demographics were predominantly white British with a female majority; clonal diversity may be underestimated.

Measured with immunoSEQ multiplex PCR; TCRdb has only the in-frame clones, and not every one. The profile covers some 170,000 clones, with about 93% appearing a single time and roughly 1% taken by the ten largest. The chain links TRBV2 to TRBJ1-3, with a possible D match to TRBD1 (6 bases). The sample here was peripheral blood, taken 28 days after the second dose of the MenACWY control vaccine. The clonotype originates from an adult who received the MenACWY meningococcal vaccine as a control. The CDR3 loop reads CASSDRGRSGNTIYF. DNA of the CDR3: TGTGCCAGCAGTGATCGGGGGCGCTCGGGAAACACCATATATTTT.